This TCR beta chain was retrieved from a study of blood T cell repertoires in COVID-19. Study as a whole: The United States, Italy and Spain supplied acute and convalescent COVID-19 samples. Nucleic acid was either cDNA or gDNA, and it came from T cells, B-cell-depleted T cells, or PBMCs.

Original data processing: From reference gene primer amplification, estimates of nucleated cell counts were derived. The table came from immunoSEQ multiplex PCR; TCRdb's copy has only in-frame clones and leaves some out. Clonal size and the V and J genes are those of that table, whereas D and trimming came from the DNA. This table has some 120,000 clones, more than 65% appearing once. Sequencing was carried out using peripheral blood. The clonotype comes from a human donor in a cohort sampled during active COVID-19.

The CDR3 loop reads CASTMGGTQETQYF. In nucleotides, the CDR3 is TGTGCCAGCACCATGGGAGGGACACAAGAGACCCAGTACTTC. The chain couples TRBV5-4 to TRBJ2-5, with D maybe TRBD2 (7 bases). The CDR3 is 14 residues long. Per germline, CDR1 SGHNT and CDR2 YYREEE (reference sequence). The germline V and J ends were trimmed by 6 bases and 2 bases, with 14 bases remaining between them. The full variable domain, its missing parts supplied by reference TRBV5-4 and TRBJ2-5, is ETGVTQSPTHLIKTRGQQVTLRCSSQSGHNTVSWYQQALGQGPQFIFQYYREEENGRGNFPPRFSGLQFPNYSSELNVNALELDDSALYLCASTMGGTQETQYFGPGTRLLVL.